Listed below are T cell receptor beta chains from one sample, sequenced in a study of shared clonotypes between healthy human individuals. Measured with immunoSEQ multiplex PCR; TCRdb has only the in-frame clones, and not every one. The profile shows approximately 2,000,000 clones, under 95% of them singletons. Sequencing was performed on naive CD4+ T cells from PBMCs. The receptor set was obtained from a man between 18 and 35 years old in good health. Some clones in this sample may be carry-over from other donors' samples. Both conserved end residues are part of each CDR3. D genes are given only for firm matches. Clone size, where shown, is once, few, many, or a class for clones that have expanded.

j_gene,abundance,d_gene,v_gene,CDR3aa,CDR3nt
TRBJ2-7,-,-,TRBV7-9,CASSPKPGRRSSYEQYF,TGTGCCAGCAGCCCCAAACCGGGACGCAGGTCCTCCTACGAGCAGTACTTC
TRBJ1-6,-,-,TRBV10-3,CAISERGESPLHF,TGTGCCATCAGTGAGAGGGGGGAATCACCCCTCCACTTT
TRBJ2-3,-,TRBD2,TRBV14,CASSPGLPPRDTQYF,TGTGCCAGCAGCCCGGGACTACCCCCCCGGGATACGCAGTATTTT
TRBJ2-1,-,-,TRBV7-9,CASSPRLGSSGSYNEQFF,TGTGCCAGCAGCCCCCGCCTGGGGAGCTCAGGGTCCTACAATGAGCAGTTCTTC
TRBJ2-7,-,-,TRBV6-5,CASSYSVPRSTYEQYF,TGTGCCAGCAGTTACTCCGTCCCGCGGAGTACCTACGAGCAGTACTTC
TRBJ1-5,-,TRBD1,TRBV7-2,CASSLRQGVGQPQHF,TGTGCCAGCAGCTTACGACAGGGGGTAGGTCAGCCCCAGCATTTT
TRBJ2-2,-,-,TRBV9,CASSALGGFTGELFF,TGTGCCAGCAGCGCTTTAGGCGGATTTACCGGGGAGCTGTTTTTT
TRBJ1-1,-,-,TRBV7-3,CASSPTQAKGQAFF,TGTGCCAGCAGCCCTACCCAGGCAAAGGGACAAGCTTTCTTT
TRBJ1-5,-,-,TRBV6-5,CASSYSWGGRQPQHF,TGTGCCAGCAGTTACAGTTGGGGTGGAAGGCAGCCCCAGCATTTT
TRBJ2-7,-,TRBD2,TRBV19,CASTREGRSSYEQYF,TGTGCCAGTACGCGGGAGGGCCGAAGCTCCTACGAGCAGTACTTC
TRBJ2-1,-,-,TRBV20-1,CSYAAYNEQFF,TGCAGCTACGCAGCCTACAATGAGCAGTTCTTC
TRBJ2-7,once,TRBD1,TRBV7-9,CASSPSPGQAYEQYF,TGTGCCAGCAGCCCAAGCCCGGGACAGGCCTACGAGCAGTACTTC
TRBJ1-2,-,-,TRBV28,CASSPPDGSVPHGYTF,TGTGCCAGCAGTCCCCCCGACGGGTCGGTCCCCCATGGCTACACCTTC
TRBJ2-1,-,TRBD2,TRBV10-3,CAISGPGRTGTLSSYNEQFF,TGTGCCATCAGTGGACCCGGGAGGACGGGCACCTTAAGCTCCTACAATGAGCAGTTCTTC
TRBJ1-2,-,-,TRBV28,CASRLGGNYGYTF,TGTGCCAGCAGACTGGGGGGCAACTATGGCTACACCTTC